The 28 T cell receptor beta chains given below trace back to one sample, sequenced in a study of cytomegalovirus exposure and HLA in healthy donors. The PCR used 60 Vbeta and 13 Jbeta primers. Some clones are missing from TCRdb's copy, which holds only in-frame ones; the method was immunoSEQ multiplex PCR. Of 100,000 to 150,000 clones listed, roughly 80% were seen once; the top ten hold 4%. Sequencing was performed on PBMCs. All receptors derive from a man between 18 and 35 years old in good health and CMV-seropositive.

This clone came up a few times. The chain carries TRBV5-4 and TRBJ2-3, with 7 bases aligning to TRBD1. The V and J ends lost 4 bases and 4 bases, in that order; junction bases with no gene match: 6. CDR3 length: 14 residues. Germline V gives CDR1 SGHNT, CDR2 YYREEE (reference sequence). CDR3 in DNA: TGTGCCAGCAGCGACAGGGTTTTCGCAGATACGCAGTATTTT. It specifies CASSDRVFADTQYF.

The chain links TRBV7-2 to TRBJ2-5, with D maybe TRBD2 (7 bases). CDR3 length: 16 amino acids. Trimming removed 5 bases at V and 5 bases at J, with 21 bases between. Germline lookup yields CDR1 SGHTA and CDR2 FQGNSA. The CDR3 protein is CASSRWGREQFETQYF. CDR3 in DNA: TGTGCCAGCAGCCGATGGGGGCGGGAGCAGTTTGAGACCCAGTACTTC.

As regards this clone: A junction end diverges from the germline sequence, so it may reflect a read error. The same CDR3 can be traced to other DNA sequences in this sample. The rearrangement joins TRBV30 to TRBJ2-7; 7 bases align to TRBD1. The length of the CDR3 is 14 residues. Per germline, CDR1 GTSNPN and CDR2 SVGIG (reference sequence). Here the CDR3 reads CAWRNRGGTYEQYF. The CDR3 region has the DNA TGTGCCTGGAGAAACCGAGGGGGCACCTACGAGCAATACTTC.

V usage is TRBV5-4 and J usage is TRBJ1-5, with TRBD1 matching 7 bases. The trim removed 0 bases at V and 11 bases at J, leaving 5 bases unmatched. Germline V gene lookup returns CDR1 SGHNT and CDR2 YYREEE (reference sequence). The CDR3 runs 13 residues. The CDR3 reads CASSLAGGRAQHF. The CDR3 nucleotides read TGTGCCAGCAGCTTGGCAGGGGGAAGGGCCCAGCATTTT.

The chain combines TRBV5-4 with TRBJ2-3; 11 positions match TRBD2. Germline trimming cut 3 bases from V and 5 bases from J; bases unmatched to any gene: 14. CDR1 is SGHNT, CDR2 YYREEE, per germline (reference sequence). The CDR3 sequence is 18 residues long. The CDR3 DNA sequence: TGTGCCAGCAGCTCCCGTAGCGGGAGGGCCATTGGGGGAGATACGCAGTATTTT. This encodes CASSSRSGRAIGGDTQYF.

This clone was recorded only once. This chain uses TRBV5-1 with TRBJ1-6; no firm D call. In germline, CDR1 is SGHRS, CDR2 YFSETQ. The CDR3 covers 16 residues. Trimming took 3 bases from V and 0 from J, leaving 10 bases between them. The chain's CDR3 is CASSYHVSSYNSPLHF. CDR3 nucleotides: TGCGCCAGCAGCTATCATGTGAGCTCCTATAATTCACCCCTCCACTTT.

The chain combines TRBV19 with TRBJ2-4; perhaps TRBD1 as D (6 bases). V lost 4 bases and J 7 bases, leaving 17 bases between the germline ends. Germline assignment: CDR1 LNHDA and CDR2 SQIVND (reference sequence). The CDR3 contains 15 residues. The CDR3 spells CASSRPSGAANIQYF. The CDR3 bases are TGTGCCAGTAGTAGACCATCAGGGGCGGCGAACATTCAGTACTTC.

The CDR3 DNA follows: TGCGCCAGCAGCCGGAGGATCACGAGGGACAGAAGCTTCGCCGGTACTGAAGCTTTCTTT. It encodes CASSRRITRDRSFAGTEAFF. The rearrangement links TRBV5-1 to TRBJ1-1; TRBD1 aligns across 7 bases. The CDR3 spans 20 residues. With 4 bases clipped from V and 5 bases from J, the junction kept 26 bases outside the gene matches. Germline V gene data show CDR1 as SGHRS and CDR2 as YFSETQ.

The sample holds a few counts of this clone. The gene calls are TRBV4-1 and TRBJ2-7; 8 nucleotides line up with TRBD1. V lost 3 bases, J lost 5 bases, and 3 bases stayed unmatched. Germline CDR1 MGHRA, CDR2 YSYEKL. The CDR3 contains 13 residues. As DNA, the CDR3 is TGCGCCAGCAGCCATACAGGGGGAAACGAGCAGTACTTC. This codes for CASSHTGGNEQYF.

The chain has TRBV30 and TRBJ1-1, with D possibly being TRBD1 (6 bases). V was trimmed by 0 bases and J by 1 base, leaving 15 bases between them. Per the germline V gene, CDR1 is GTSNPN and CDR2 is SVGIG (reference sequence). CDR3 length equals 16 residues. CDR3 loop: CAWSVHRPQGNTEAFF. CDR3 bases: TGTGCCTGGAGTGTACATAGGCCACAGGGGAACACTGAAGCTTTCTTT.

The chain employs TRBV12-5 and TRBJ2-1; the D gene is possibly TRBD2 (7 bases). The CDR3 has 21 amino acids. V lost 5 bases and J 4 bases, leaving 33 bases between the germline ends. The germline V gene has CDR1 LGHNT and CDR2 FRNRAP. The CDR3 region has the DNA TGTGCTAGTGGTCCCTCGCTCCGGGGGGCCAATGTCAAGTTAACTTACAATGAGCAGTTCTTC. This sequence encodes CASGPSLRGANVKLTYNEQFF.

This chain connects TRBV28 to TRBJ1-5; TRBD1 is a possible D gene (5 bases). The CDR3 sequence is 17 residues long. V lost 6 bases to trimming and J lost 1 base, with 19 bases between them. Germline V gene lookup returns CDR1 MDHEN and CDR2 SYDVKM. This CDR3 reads CASSLPITKGSNQPQHF. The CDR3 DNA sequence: TGTGCCAGCAGCCTCCCAATCACAAAGGGGAGCAATCAGCCCCAGCATTTT.

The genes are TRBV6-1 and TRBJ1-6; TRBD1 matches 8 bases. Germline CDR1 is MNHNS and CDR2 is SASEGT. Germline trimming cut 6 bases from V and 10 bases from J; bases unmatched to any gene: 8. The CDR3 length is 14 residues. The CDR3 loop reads CASSRTGGESPLHF. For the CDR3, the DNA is TGTGCCAGCAGCCGTACAGGGGGTGAATCACCCCTCCACTTT.

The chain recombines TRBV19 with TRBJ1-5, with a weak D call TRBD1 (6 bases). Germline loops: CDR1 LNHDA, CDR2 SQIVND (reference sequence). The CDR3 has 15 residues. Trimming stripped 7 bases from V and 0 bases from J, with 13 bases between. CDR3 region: CASNRQGYSNQPQHF. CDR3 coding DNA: TGTGCCAGTAACCGTCAGGGGTATAGCAATCAGCCCCAGCATTTT.

CDR3 nucleotides: TGTGCCTGGAGCGCACAGGGGATCACTGAAGCTTTCTTT. It yields the protein CAWSAQGITEAFF. The chain employs TRBV30 and TRBJ1-1; 7 bases line up with TRBD1. Trimming took 3 bases from V and 4 from J; bases not matched to a gene: 5. The CDR3 totals 13 residues. CDR1 is GTSNPN and CDR2 is SVGIG in the germline V gene (reference sequence). Complete variable domain (other parts from reference TRBV30 and TRBJ1-1): SQTIHQWPATLVQPVGSPLSLECTVEGTSNPNLYWYRQAAGRGLQLLFYSVGIGQISSEVPQNLSASRPQDRQFILSSKKLLLSDSGFYLCAWSAQGITEAFFGQGTRLTVV.

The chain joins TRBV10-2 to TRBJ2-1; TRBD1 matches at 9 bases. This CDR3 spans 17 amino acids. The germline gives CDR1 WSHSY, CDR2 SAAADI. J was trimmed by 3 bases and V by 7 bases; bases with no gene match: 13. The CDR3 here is CASKAGGGQGNYNEQFF. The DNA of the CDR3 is TGCGCCAGCAAAGCAGGGGGGGGACAGGGTAACTACAATGAGCAGTTCTTC.

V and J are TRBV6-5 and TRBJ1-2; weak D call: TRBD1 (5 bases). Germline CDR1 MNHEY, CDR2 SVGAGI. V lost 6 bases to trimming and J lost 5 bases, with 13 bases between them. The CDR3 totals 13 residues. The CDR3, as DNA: TGTGCCAGCAGACTACAGGCTGGGTATGGCTACACCTTC. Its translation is CASRLQAGYGYTF.

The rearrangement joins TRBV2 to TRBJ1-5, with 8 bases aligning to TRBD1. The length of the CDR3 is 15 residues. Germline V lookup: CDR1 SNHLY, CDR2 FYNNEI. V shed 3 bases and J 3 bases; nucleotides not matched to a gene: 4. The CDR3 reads CASSEWDRLNQPQHF. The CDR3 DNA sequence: TGTGCCAGCAGTGAGTGGGACAGGCTCAATCAGCCCCAGCATTTT.

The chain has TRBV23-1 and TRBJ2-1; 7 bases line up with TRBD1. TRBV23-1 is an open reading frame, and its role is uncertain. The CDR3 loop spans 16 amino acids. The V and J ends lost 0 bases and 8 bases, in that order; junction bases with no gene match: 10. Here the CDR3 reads CASSQSRDSAFHEQFF. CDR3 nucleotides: TGCGCCAGCAGTCAATCGAGGGACAGTGCTTTCCATGAGCAGTTCTTC.

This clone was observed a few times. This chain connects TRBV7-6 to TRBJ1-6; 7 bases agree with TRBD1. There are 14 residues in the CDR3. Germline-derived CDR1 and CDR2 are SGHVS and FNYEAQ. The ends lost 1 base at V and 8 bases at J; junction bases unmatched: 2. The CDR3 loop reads CASSLGQGYSPLHF. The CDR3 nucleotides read TGTGCCAGCAGCTTAGGACAGGGTTATTCACCCCTCCACTTT.

This CDR3 reads CASRFDGGAFVAFF. For the CDR3, the DNA is TGTGCCAGCAGATTCGACGGGGGGGCCTTCGTAGCTTTCTTT. The chain uses TRBV2 and TRBJ1-1; tentative D call: TRBD1 (6 bases). From germline, CDR1 is SNHLY and CDR2 FYNNEI. This CDR3 comprises 14 residues. With 6 bases removed from V and 10 bases from J, the gap between germline ends came to 21 bases.

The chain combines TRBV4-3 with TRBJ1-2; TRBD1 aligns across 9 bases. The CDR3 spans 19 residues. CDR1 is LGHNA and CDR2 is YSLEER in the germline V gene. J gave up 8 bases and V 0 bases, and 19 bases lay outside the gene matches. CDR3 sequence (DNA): TGCGCCAGCAGCCAAGAGGGACAGGGCAACCTCGTCCCGGGCTACGGCTACACCTTC. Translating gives CASSQEGQGNLVPGYGYTF.

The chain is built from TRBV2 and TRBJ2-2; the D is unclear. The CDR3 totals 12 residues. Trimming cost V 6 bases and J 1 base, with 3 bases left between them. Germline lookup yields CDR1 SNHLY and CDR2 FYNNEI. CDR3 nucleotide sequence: TGTGCCAGCAGCAAGAACACCGGGGAGCTGTTTTTT. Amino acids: CASSKNTGELFF.

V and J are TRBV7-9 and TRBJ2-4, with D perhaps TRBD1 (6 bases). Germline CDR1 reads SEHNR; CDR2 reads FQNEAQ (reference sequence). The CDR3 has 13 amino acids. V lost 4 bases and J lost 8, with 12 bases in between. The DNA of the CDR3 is TGTGCCAGCAGCTCCCCAGGGGCGGACATTCAGTACTTC. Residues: CASSSPGADIQYF.

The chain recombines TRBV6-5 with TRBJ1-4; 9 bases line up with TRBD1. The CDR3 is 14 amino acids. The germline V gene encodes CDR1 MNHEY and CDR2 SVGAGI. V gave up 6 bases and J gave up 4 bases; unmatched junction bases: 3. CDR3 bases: TGTGCCAGCAGCAGGGGACAGGGTAATGAAAAACTGTTTTTT. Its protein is CASSRGQGNEKLFF.

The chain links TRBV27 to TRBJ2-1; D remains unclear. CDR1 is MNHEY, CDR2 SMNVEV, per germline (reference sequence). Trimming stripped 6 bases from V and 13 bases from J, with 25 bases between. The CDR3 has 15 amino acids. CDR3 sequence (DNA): TGTGCCAGCAGACCTCGATCCCCACCCACTACCACTCAGTTCTTC. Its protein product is CASRPRSPPTTTQFF.

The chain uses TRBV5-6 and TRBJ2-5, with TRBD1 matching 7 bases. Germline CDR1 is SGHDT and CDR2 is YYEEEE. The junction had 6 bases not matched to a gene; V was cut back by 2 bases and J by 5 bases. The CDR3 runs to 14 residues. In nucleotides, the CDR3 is TGTGCCAGCAGCTTAAAGGGGGCTGGGGAGACCCAGTACTTC. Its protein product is CASSLKGAGETQYF.

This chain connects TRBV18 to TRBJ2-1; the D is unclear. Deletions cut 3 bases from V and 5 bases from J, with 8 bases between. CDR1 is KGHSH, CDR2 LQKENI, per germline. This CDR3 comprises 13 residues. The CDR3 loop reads CASSPGRNNEQFF. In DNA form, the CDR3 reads TGTGCCAGCTCACCGGGCAGAAACAATGAGCAGTTCTTC. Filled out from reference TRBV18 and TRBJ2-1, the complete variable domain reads NAGVMQNPRHLVRRRGQEARLRCSPMKGHSHVYWYRQLPEEGLKFMVYLQKENIIDESGMPKERFSAEFPKEGPSILRIQQVVRGDSAAYFCASSPGRNNEQFFGPGTRLTVL.